Listed below are T cell receptor beta chains from one sample, sequenced in a study of blood T cells in healthy people across ages. TCRdb processed the 5' RACE reads anew with MiXCR; each CDR3 protein has one entry. The sample shows around 870,000 distinct CDR3 sequences, about 30% of them seen only once. Sample: blood. Receptors originate from a woman of 80 years or more in good health. Both conserved end residues are part of each CDR3. The order of the fields is J gene, clone size, D gene, V gene, CDR3 protein, CDR3 DNA. The D gene is left open where the match is weak. The size of a clone is reported for some rows only, either as once, few or many, or as a class for expanded clones.

j_gene: TRBJ2-3
abundance: many
d_gene: -
v_gene: TRBV10-3
CDR3aa: CAISVGRQDTQYF
CDR3nt: TGTGCCATCAGTGTCGGGCGGCAAGATACGCAGTATTTT

j_gene: TRBJ2-5
abundance: once
d_gene: -
v_gene: TRBV5-6
CDR3aa: CASSLDRGGGQYF
CDR3nt: TGTGCCAGCAGCTTGGACAGGGGCGGGGGGCAGTACTTC

j_gene: TRBJ2-6
abundance: many
d_gene: -
v_gene: TRBV6-2/TRBV6-3
CDR3aa: CASAPSGMLSGANVLTF
CDR3nt: TGTGCCAGCGCCCCCTCAGGGATGCTCTCTGGGGCCAACGTCCTGACTTTC

j_gene: TRBJ1-5
abundance: -
d_gene: -
v_gene: TRBV6-2/TRBV6-3
CDR3aa: CASSYGSETSNQSQHF
CDR3nt: TGTGCCAGCAGTTACGGGTCAGAAACTAGCAATCAGTCCCAGCATTTT

j_gene: TRBJ1-1
abundance: few
d_gene: -
v_gene: TRBV6-5
CDR3aa: CASSYGTLGTEAFF
CDR3nt: TGTGCCAGCAGTTACGGGACTTTGGGCACTGAAGCTTTCTTT

j_gene: TRBJ1-2
abundance: few
d_gene: -
v_gene: TRBV10-3
CDR3aa: CAISPFTVTGYTF
CDR3nt: TGTGCCATCAGCCCCTTCACAGTGACAGGCTACACCTTC

j_gene: TRBJ2-1
abundance: few
d_gene: TRBD1
v_gene: TRBV3-1
CDR3aa: CASSEQSGQEFF
CDR3nt: TGTGCCAGCAGCGAGCAGTCTGGACAGGAGTTCTTC

j_gene: TRBJ1-4
abundance: -
d_gene: -
v_gene: TRBV12-3/TRBV12-4
CDR3aa: CASSYSRRGINEKLFF
CDR3nt: TGTGCCAGCAGTTACTCTCGCAGGGGCATTAATGAAAAACTGTTTTTT

j_gene: TRBJ1-1
abundance: -
d_gene: -
v_gene: TRBV20-1
CDR3aa: CSARSSQGWSEAFF
CDR3nt: TGCAGTGCTAGATCTTCGCAGGGGTGGTCTGAAGCTTTCTTT

j_gene: TRBJ2-3
abundance: -
d_gene: TRBD2
v_gene: TRBV20-1
CDR3aa: CSARRRASGRLGTDTQYF
CDR3nt: TGCAGTGCTCGCAGGAGGGCTAGCGGGAGATTGGGCACAGATACGCAGTATTTT

j_gene: TRBJ2-5
abundance: many
d_gene: TRBD2
v_gene: TRBV5-1
CDR3aa: CASIGPGTSGAQYF
CDR3nt: TGCGCCAGCATCGGCCCGGGGACTAGTGGGGCCCAGTACTTC

j_gene: TRBJ2-1
abundance: many
d_gene: TRBD1
v_gene: TRBV20-1
CDR3aa: CSAERTGNEQFF
CDR3nt: TGCAGTGCGGAACGGACAGGGAATGAGCAGTTCTTC

j_gene: TRBJ1-2
abundance: -
d_gene: -
v_gene: TRBV7-9
CDR3aa: CASSFMELNYGYTF
CDR3nt: TGTGCCAGCAGCTTTATGGAATTAAACTATGGCTACACCTTC

j_gene: TRBJ2-5
abundance: many
d_gene: -
v_gene: TRBV6-2/TRBV6-3
CDR3aa: CASSLAEGIRETQYF
CDR3nt: TGTGCCAGCAGCCTGGCTGAAGGGATCCGAGAGACCCAGTACTTC

j_gene: TRBJ2-3
abundance: few
d_gene: TRBD2
v_gene: TRBV5-1
CDR3aa: CASSLVRLAGGQDTQYF
CDR3nt: TGCGCCAGCAGCTTGGTCCGTTTAGCGGGGGGGCAAGATACGCAGTATTTT

j_gene: TRBJ2-3
abundance: many
d_gene: -
v_gene: TRBV20-1
CDR3aa: CSATGSRPIQYF
CDR3nt: TGCAGTGCTACTGGGTCGCGCCCGATTCAGTATTTT

j_gene: TRBJ2-1
abundance: -
d_gene: -
v_gene: TRBV12-3/TRBV12-4
CDR3aa: CASRRGPGGSYNEQFF
CDR3nt: TGTGCCAGCAGAAGGGGGCCCGGGGGCTCCTACAATGAGCAGTTCTTC

j_gene: TRBJ2-1
abundance: many
d_gene: TRBD1
v_gene: TRBV20-1
CDR3aa: CSARDPGQGVFNEQFF
CDR3nt: TGCAGTGCTAGAGATCCCGGACAGGGTGTGTTCAATGAGCAGTTCTTC

j_gene: TRBJ2-5
abundance: -
d_gene: TRBD1
v_gene: TRBV6-5
CDR3aa: CASSYGTGGGTQYF
CDR3nt: TGTGCCAGCAGTTACGGGACAGGGGGCGGGACCCAGTACTTC